This TCR beta chain was recovered during a study of cytomegalovirus exposure and HLA in healthy donors. Germline values: CDR1 SGHAT, CDR2 FQNNGV. The V and J ends lost 2 bases and 5 bases respectively, with 12 bases between them. The CDR3 covers 14 residues. Samples came from healthy bone marrow donors. 60 Vbeta and 13 Jbeta primers were used in PCR. Using immunoSEQ multiplex PCR, the repertoire was profiled, and TCRdb retains in-frame clones only, with some absent. The sample has over 80,000 clones, 81% seen once; the top ten hold roughly 5.1%. This chain joins TRBV11-2 and TRBJ2-5; D possibly corresponds to TRBD1 (6 bases). This clonotype originated in a middle-aged man in good health and CMV-seropositive. The sequencing input was PBMCs. DNA of the CDR3: TGTGCCAGCAGCTTAAACAGGGTGGCGGAGACCCAGTACTTC. It is translated as CASSLNRVAETQYF.